The 18 T cell receptor beta chains given below trace back to one sample, sequenced in a study of graft-versus-host responses after intestinal transplantation. Generated by immunoSEQ multiplex PCR, the TCRdb table keeps only in-frame clones and is missing some. The table includes approximately 89,000 clones, over 75% detected once. Sequencing used PBMCs, obtained about 450 days after intestinal transplant. The receptor set was obtained from a human patient who received an intestinal transplant, so some T cells may come from the graft donor.

In this sample, this clone turned up once. The gene calls are TRBV5-4 and TRBJ1-6; D is uncertain. CDR3 length equals 13 residues. V was pared by 0 bases and J by 18 bases, with 16 bases between. CDR1 and CDR2 from the germline V gene are SGHNT and YYREEE (reference sequence). The CDR3 sequence: CASSLGGEFTPHF. The CDR3, as DNA: TGTGCCAGCAGCTTGGGTGGGGAATTCACCCCCCACTTT.

This chain uses TRBV6-6 with TRBJ2-5; 8 bases map to TRBD2. The germline CDR1 and CDR2 sequences are MNHNY and SVGAGI (reference sequence). V lost 2 bases, J lost 0 bases, and 5 bases stayed unmatched. This CDR3 is built from 16 residues. The CDR3 sequence: CASSYGAGGHQETQYF. Here the CDR3 DNA reads TGTGCCAGCAGTTACGGGGCGGGGGGACACCAAGAGACCCAGTACTTC.

This rearrangement joins TRBV4-1 to TRBJ1-4; no definite D call. Trimming shortened V by 0 bases and J by 8 bases, and 10 bases separated the two germline ends. Germline V gene lookup returns CDR1 MGHRA and CDR2 YSYEKL. This CDR3 contains 14 residues. CDR3 coding DNA: TGCGCCAGCAGCCAAGAATGGCGAGGGGAAAAACTGTTTTTT. It codes for CASSQEWRGEKLFF.

The chain links TRBV11-2 to TRBJ2-5; 8 bases align to TRBD1. The CDR3 contains 14 residues. Germline V gives CDR1 SGHAT, CDR2 FQNNGV. Losses at the gene ends were 8 bases for V and 5 bases for J; bases not matched to a gene: 10. The CDR3 sequence is CASRTGGSRETQYF. In DNA, the CDR3 is TGTGCCAGCCGAACAGGGGGTTCTCGGGAGACCCAGTACTTC.

In nucleotides, the CDR3 is TGTGCCAGCAGTTTCAGGGGTCCGCCTTCCACAGATACGCAGTATTTT. This translates into CASSFRGPPSTDTQYF. The chain uses TRBV27 and TRBJ2-3; TRBD1 might be the D (6 bases). Germline V lookup: CDR1 MNHEY, CDR2 SMNVEV (reference sequence). The length of the CDR3 is 16 residues. V gave up 3 bases and J gave up 2 bases, with 15 bases separating them.

The rearrangement links TRBV7-8 to TRBJ2-5; 11 bases align to TRBD2. The length of the CDR3 is 17 residues. Losses at the gene ends were 2 bases for V and 1 base for J; bases not matched to a gene: 6. Looked up from germline, CDR1 is SGHVS and CDR2 is FQNEAQ. CDR3 nucleotides: TGTGCCAGCAGCTTACTAGCGGGGGGCCGAGGCCAAGAGACCCAGTACTTC. This translates into CASSLLAGGRGQETQYF. The complete variable domain, with remaining parts taken from reference TRBV7-8 and TRBJ2-5, reads GAGVSQSPRYKVAKRGQDVALRCDPISGHVSLFWYQQALGQGPEFLTYFQNEAQLDKSGLPSDRFFAERPEGSVSTLKIQRTQQEDSAVYLCASSLLAGGRGQETQYFGPGTRLLVL.

The chain's CDR3 is CASSLVEAGNTIYF. CDR3 DNA sequence: TGTGCCAGCAGCTTAGTCGAGGCTGGAAACACCATATATTTT. The V call is TRBV7-8, the J call TRBJ1-3; D is undetermined. CDR3 length: 14 amino acids. Deletions cut 1 base from V and 2 bases from J, with 6 bases between. CDR1 and CDR2 from the germline V gene are SGHVS and FQNEAQ.

V is TRBV7-9 and J is TRBJ2-7, with a weak D call TRBD1 (5 bases). Deletions cut 3 bases from V and 2 bases from J, with 17 bases between. This CDR3 comprises 16 residues. CDR1 is SEHNR, CDR2 FQNEAQ, per germline (reference sequence). The CDR3, as DNA: TGTGCCAGCAGCTTGGGGTCGTGGGCAGGGACCTACGAGCAGTACTTC. Translating gives CASSLGSWAGTYEQYF.

The chain combines TRBV19 with TRBJ2-7; 8 bases map to TRBD1. This CDR3 region has 14 residues. The germline V gene encodes CDR1 LNHDA and CDR2 SQIVND (reference sequence). V lost 10 bases, J lost 6 bases, and 14 bases stayed unmatched. CDR3 residues: CATTAGTGLFEQYF. The DNA for the CDR3 is TGTGCCACCACTGCCGGGACAGGTCTCTTCGAGCAGTACTTC.

The chain uses TRBV4-1 and TRBJ1-2, with D perhaps matching TRBD1 (6 bases). CDR1 is MGHRA, CDR2 YSYEKL, per germline. V was cut by 4 bases and J by 7 bases, with 16 bases left in between. This CDR3 is 14 amino acids long. This CDR3 reads CASSPRQVIGGYTF. The CDR3 DNA reads TGCGCCAGCAGCCCTAGACAGGTGATAGGTGGCTACACCTTC.

The genes are TRBV6-1 and TRBJ2-2; 7 bases are shared with TRBD1. Germline assignment: CDR1 MNHNS and CDR2 SASEGT. V trimming: 5 bases; J trimming: 3 bases; junction bases outside the gene matches: 6. The CDR3 contains 15 residues. The CDR3 here is CASSPGTAYTGELFF. Written as DNA, the CDR3 is TGTGCCAGCAGTCCCGGGACAGCCTACACCGGGGAGCTGTTTTTT.

This sequence joins TRBV29-1 and TRBJ1-1; D is uncertain. This CDR3 is built from 14 residues. V shed 6 bases and J shed 1 base, with 15 bases lying between them. The germline V gene has CDR1 SQVTM and CDR2 ANQGSEA. In nucleotides, the CDR3 is TGCAGCGTCGTACCCCTACTGCCGAACACTGAAGCTTTCTTT. Residues: CSVVPLLPNTEAFF.

This chain links TRBV9 with TRBJ1-3, with D perhaps TRBD1 (6 bases). CDR3 size: 15 residues. The V gene lost 2 bases and the J gene lost 3 bases, with 12 bases spanning the gap. Looked up from germline, CDR1 is SGDLS and CDR2 is YYNGEE. The CDR3 protein is CASSVGATSGNTIYF. CDR3 sequence (DNA): TGTGCCAGCAGCGTGGGGGCTACAAGTGGAAACACCATATATTTT.

This clone has a handful of counts. This chain uses TRBV30 with TRBJ1-1; a possible D gene is TRBD1 (6 bases). Trimming removed 3 bases from V and 5 bases from J, with 16 bases in between. Germline loops: CDR1 GTSNPN, CDR2 SVGIG (reference sequence). This CDR3 spans 14 amino acids. The DNA for the CDR3 is TGTGCCTGGAGGACAGGTCATTTGCGGACTGAAGCTTTCTTT. As protein: CAWRTGHLRTEAFF.

This CDR3 is CASSPSLFAGGAGNTEAFF. DNA of the CDR3: TGTGCCAGCAGTCCAAGTCTCTTTGCGGGGGGCGCAGGGAACACTGAAGCTTTCTTT. This sequence joins TRBV27 and TRBJ1-1, with a possible D match to TRBD1 (6 bases). Germline lookup yields CDR1 MNHEY and CDR2 SMNVEV (reference sequence). Trimming shortened V by 5 bases and J by 1 base, and 26 bases separated the two germline ends. The CDR3 has 19 residues.

The chain uses TRBV19 and TRBJ2-5, with a possible D match to TRBD1 (7 bases). Matching the DNA end better, TRBJ2-7 makes the J call doubtful. CDR1 is LNHDA and CDR2 is SQIVND in the germline V gene (reference sequence). This CDR3 has 14 residues. Here the CDR3 reads CASSIAGQSYEQYF. CDR3 nucleotide sequence: TGTGCCAGTAGTATTGCGGGACAGTCCTACGAGCAGTACTTC.

The table lists this clone with a count of one. V is TRBV6-1 and J is TRBJ2-5; D might be TRBD1 (6 bases). The end of the DNA is better explained by TRBJ2-7, so the J call may be wrong. This CDR3 is 13 amino acids long. Germline CDR1 is MNHNS and CDR2 is SASEGT. The CDR3: CASSGGLGYEQYF. The CDR3 DNA is TGTGCCAGCAGTGGGGGGCTCGGCTACGAGCAGTACTTC.

The gene calls are TRBV6-5 and TRBJ2-7; 9 bases align to TRBD2. Per germline, CDR1 MNHEY and CDR2 SVGAGI. J gave up 5 bases and V 2 bases, and 7 bases lay outside the gene matches. The CDR3 totals 15 residues. The CDR3 sequence is CASSYLPAGGNEQYF. In nucleotides, the CDR3 is TGTGCCAGCAGTTACCTCCCAGCGGGGGGAAACGAGCAGTACTTC.